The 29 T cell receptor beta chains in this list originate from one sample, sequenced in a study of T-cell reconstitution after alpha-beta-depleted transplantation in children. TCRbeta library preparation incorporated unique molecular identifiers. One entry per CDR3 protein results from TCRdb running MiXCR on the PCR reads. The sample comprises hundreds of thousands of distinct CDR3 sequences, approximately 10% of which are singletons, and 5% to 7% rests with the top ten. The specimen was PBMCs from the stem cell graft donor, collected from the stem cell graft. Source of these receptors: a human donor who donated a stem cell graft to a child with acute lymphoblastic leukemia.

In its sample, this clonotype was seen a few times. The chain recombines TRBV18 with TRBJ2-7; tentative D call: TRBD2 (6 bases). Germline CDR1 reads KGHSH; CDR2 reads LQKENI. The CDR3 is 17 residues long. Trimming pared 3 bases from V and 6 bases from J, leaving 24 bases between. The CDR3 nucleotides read TGTGCCAGCTCACCCCTCTTGGTGGTTGGAGGGCTGGTCGAGCAGTACTTC. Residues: CASSPLLVVGGLVEQYF.

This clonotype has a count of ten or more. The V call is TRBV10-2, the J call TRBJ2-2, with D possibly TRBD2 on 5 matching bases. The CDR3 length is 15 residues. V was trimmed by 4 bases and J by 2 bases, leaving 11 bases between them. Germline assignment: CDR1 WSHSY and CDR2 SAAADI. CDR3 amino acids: CASSGWERNTGELFF. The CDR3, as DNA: TGCGCCAGCAGTGGCTGGGAGAGAAACACCGGGGAGCTGTTTTTT.

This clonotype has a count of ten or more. The CDR3 DNA is TGTGCCAGCAGTCACATCCGACAGGGGGAAAATCAGCCCCAGCATTTT. Translated: CASSHIRQGENQPQHF. This sequence joins TRBV6-2 or TRBV6-3 and TRBJ1-5, with 9 bases that match TRBD1. The CDR3 has 16 residues. Trimming cost V 5 bases and J 4 bases; bases outside gene matches: 9. The germline CDR1 and CDR2 sequences are MNHEY and SVGEGT.

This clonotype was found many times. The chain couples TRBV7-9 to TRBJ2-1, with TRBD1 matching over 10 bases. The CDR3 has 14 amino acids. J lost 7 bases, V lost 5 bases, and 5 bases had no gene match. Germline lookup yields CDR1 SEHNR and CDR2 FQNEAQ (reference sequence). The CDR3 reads CASSTGQGLNEQFF. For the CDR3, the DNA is TGTGCCAGCAGCACGGGACAGGGGTTGAATGAGCAGTTCTTC.

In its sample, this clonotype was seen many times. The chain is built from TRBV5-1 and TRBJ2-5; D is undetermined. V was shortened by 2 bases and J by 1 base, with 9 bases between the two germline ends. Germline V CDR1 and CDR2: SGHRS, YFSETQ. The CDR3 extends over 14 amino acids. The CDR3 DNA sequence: TGCGCCAGCAGCTTCTCGGCAAGCCAAGAGACCCAGTACTTC. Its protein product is CASSFSASQETQYF.

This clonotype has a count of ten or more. The CDR3 here is CASSLDAGGVTEAFF. CDR3 in DNA: TGCGCCAGCAGCTTGGATGCAGGGGGGGTAACTGAAGCTTTCTTT. The rearrangement joins TRBV5-1 to TRBJ1-1, with 7 nucleotides matching TRBD1. V dropped 0 bases and J dropped 5; count of bases not matched to a gene: 7. The CDR3 length is 15 residues. Germline V gene lookup returns CDR1 SGHRS and CDR2 YFSETQ.

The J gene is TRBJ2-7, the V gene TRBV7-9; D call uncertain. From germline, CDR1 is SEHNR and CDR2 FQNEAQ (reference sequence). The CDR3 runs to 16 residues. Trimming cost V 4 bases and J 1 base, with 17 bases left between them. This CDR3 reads CASSSFGPKASYEQYF. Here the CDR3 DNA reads TGTGCCAGCAGCTCCTTCGGTCCGAAGGCTTCCTACGAGCAGTACTTC. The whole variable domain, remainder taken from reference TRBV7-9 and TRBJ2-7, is DTGVSQNPRHKITKRGQNVTFRCDPISEHNRLYWYRQTLGQGPEFLTYFQNEAQLEKSRLLSDRFSAERPKGSFSTLEIQRTEQGDSAMYLCASSSFGPKASYEQYFGPGTRLTVT.

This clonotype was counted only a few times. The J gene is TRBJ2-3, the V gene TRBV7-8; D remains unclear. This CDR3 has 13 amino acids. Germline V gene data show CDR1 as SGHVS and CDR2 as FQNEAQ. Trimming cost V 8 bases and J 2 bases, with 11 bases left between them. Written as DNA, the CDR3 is TGTGCCAGCGGAAAGATAGCCACAGATACGCAGTATTTT. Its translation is CASGKIATDTQYF.

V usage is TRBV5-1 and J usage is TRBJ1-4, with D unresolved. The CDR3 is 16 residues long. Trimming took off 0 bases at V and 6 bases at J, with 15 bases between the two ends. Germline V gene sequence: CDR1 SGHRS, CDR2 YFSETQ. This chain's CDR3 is CASSLAVGERDEKLFF. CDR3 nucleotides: TGCGCCAGCAGCTTGGCTGTAGGAGAACGCGATGAAAAACTGTTTTTT.

The chain's CDR3 is CSAETSGGAYEQYF. CDR3 nucleotide sequence: TGCAGTGCAGAAACTAGCGGGGGGGCCTACGAGCAGTACTTC. The V gene is TRBV20-1, the J gene TRBJ2-7, with 13 bases matching TRBD2. The ends lost 6 bases at V and 2 bases at J; junction bases unmatched: 4. The CDR3 runs to 14 residues. CDR1 and CDR2 (germline): DFQATT, SNEGSKA (reference sequence).

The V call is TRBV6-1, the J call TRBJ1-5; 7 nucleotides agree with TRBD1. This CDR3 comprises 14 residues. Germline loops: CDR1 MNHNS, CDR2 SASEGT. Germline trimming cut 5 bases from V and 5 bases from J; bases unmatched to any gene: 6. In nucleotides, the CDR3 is TGTGCCAGCAGTCGTGGGACAGCTTATCAGCCCCAGCATTTT. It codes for CASSRGTAYQPQHF.

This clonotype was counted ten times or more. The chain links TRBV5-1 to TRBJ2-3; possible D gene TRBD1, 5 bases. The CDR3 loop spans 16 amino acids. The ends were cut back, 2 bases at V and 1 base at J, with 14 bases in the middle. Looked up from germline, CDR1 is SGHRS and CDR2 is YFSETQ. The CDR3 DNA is TGCGCCAGCAGCTTCGCAGTCAGCAGGGGCACAGATACGCAGTATTTT. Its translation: CASSFAVSRGTDTQYF.

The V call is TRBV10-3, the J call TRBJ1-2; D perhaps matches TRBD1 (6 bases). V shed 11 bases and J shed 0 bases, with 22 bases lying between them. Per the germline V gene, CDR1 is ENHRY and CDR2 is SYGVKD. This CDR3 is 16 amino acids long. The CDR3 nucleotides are TGTGCCTCGAACTCCGCGGACAGCTCCACTAACTATGGCTACACCTTC. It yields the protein CASNSADSSTNYGYTF.

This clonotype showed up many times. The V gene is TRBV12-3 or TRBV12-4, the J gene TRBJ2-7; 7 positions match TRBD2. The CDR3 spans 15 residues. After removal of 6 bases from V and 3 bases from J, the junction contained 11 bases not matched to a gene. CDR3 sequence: CASRTGTGGNYEQYF. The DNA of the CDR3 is TGTGCCAGCAGGACCGGGACGGGGGGAAACTACGAGCAGTACTTC.

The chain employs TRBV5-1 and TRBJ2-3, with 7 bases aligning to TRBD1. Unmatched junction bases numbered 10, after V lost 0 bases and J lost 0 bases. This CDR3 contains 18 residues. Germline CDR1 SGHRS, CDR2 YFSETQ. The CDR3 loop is CASSLAGTVQPSTDTQYF. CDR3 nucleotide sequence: TGCGCCAGCAGCTTGGCCGGGACAGTTCAGCCTAGCACAGATACGCAGTATTTT.

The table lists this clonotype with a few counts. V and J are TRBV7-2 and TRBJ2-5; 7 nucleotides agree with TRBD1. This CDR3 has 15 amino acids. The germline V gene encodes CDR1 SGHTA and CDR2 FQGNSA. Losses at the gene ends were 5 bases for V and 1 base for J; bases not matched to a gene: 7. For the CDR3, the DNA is TGTGCCAGCAGCCCCTCGGGACAGACCCAAGAGACCCAGTACTTC. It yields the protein CASSPSGQTQETQYF.

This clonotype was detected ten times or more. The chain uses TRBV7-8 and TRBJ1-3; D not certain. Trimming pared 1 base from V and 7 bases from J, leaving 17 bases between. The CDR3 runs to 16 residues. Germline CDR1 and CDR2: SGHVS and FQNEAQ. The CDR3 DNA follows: TGTGCCAGCAGCTTAGTGGAGGTTCCCGACTGGAACACCATATATTTT. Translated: CASSLVEVPDWNTIYF.

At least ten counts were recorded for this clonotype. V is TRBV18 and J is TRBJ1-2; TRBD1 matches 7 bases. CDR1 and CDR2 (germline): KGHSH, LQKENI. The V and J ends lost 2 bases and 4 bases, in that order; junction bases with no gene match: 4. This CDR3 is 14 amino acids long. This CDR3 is CASSPDRESYGYTF. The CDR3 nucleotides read TGTGCCAGCTCACCAGACAGGGAATCCTATGGCTACACCTTC.

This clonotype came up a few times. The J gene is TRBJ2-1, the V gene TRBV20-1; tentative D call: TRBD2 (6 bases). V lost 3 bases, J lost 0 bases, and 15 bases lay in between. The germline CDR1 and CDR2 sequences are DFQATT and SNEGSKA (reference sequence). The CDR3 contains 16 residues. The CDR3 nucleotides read TGCAGTGCTAGCTGGGGTAGCGGACGCTCCTACAATGAGCAGTTCTTC. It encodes CSASWGSGRSYNEQFF.

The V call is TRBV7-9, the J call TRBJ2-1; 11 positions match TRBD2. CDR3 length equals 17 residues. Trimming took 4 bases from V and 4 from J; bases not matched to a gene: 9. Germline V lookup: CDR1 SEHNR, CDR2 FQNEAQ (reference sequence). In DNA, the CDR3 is TGTGCCAGCAGCTCTCCCGGGACTAGCGGACTTTACAATGAGCAGTTCTTC. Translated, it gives CASSSPGTSGLYNEQFF.

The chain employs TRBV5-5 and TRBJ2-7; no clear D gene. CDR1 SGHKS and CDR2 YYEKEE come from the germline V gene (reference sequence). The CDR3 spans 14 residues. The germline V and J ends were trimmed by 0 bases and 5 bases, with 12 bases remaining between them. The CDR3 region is CASSLAGGVDEQYF. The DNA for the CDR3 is TGTGCCAGCAGCTTGGCCGGCGGCGTCGACGAGCAGTACTTC.

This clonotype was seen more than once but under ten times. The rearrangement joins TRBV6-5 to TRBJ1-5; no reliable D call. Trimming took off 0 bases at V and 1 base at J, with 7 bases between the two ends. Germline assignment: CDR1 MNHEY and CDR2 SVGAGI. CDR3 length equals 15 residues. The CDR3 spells CASSYSSASNQPQHF. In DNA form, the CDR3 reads TGTGCCAGCAGTTACTCGTCAGCAAGCAATCAGCCCCAGCATTTT.

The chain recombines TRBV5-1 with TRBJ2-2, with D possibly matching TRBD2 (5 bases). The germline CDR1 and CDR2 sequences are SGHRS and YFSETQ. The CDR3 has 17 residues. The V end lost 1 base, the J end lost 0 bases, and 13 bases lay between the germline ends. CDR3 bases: TGCGCCAGCAGCTTGTGGGGAGAACATGCGAACACCGGGGAGCTGTTTTTT. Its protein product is CASSLWGEHANTGELFF.

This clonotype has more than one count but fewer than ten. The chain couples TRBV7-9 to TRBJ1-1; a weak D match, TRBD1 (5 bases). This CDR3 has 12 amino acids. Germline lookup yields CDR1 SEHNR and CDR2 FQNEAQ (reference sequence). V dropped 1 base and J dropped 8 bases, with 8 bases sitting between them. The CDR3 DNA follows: TGTGCCAGCAGCTTAGGGACAAGCGAAGCTTTCTTT. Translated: CASSLGTSEAFF.

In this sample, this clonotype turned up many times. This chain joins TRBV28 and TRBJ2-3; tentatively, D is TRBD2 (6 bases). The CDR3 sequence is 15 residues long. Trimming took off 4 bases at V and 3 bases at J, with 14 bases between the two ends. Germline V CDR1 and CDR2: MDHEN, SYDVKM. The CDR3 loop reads CASSSGAEGTDTQYF. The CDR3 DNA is TGTGCCAGCAGTTCCGGGGCGGAGGGGACAGATACGCAGTATTTT.

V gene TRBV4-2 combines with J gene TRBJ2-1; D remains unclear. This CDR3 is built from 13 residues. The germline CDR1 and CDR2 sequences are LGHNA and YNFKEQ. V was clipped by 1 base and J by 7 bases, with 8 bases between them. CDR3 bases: TGTGCCAGCAGCCAAGCCCGACTTAATGAGCAGTTCTTC. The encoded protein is CASSQARLNEQFF.

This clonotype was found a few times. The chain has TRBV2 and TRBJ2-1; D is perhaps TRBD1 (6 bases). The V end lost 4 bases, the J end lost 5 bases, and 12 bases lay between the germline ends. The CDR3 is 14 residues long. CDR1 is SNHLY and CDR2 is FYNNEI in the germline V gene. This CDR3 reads CASSGYRENNEQFF. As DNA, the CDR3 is TGTGCCAGCAGTGGATACAGGGAAAACAATGAGCAGTTCTTC.

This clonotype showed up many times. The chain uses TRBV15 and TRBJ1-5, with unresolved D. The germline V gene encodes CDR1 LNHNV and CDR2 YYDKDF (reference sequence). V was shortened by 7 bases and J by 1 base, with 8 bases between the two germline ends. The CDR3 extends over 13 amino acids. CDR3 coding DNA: TGTGCCACCACCTCAGGCAGCAATCAGCCCCAGCATTTT. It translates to CATTSGSNQPQHF.

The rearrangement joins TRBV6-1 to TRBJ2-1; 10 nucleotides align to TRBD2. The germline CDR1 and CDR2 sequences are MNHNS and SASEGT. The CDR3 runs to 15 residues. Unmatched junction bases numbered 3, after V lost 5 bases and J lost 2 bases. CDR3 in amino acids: CASSTLAGTYNEQFF. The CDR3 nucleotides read TGTGCCAGCAGTACACTAGCGGGGACCTACAATGAGCAGTTCTTC.